These T cell receptor beta chains were read from a single sample in a study of T-cell reconstitution after alpha-beta-depleted transplantation in children. TCRdb used MiXCR to reprocess the PCR reads, holding one entry per CDR3 protein. This table holds approximately 980,000 distinct CDR3 sequences, 25% to 35% found once. The source was PBMCs, mostly from graft donor cells, collected 360 days after TCRalphabeta/CD19-depleted stem cell transplant. Every receptor here comes from a boy less than two years old who had a stem cell transplant for SCID, so the T cells may come from the graft donor. Each CDR3 is given with its conserved first and last residue. A D gene is named only where the DNA matches it firmly. Not every row has a clone size; where given, it reads once, few, many or a size class.

clone_size	v_call	d_call	j_call	cdr3_aa	cdr3_nt
few	TRBV10-3	TRBD1	TRBJ2-7	CAIRGNGQVYEQYF	TGTGCCATCAGAGGAAACGGACAGGTCTACGAGCAGTACTTC
NA	TRBV18	NA	TRBJ2-7	CASSPAGVARYEQYF	TGTGCCAGCTCACCGGCCGGGGTAGCGCGCTACGAGCAGTACTTC
NA	TRBV3-1	TRBD2	TRBJ2-3	CASSHGLAGGMDTQYF	TGTGCCAGCAGCCACGGACTAGCGGGGGGGATGGATACGCAGTATTTT
NA	TRBV27	TRBD1	TRBJ2-7	CASRTRDRGSEQYF	TGTGCCAGCAGGACCCGGGACAGGGGAAGCGAGCAGTACTTC
NA	TRBV24-1	NA	TRBJ2-3	CATSENKGIPTDTQYF	TGTGCCACCAGTGAAAACAAGGGGATCCCCACAGATACGCAGTATTTT
few	TRBV12-3/TRBV12-4	TRBD1	TRBJ2-7	CASSRSTGEQYF	TGTGCCAGCAGCAGATCGACAGGGGAGCAGTACTTC
NA	TRBV20-1	NA	TRBJ1-5	CSARVTGHNQPQHF	TGCAGTGCTAGAGTAACAGGGCATAATCAGCCCCAGCATTTT
few	TRBV4-3	TRBD2	TRBJ2-1	CASSQAPGLAGVGEQFF	TGCGCCAGCAGCCAAGCGCCGGGACTAGCGGGGGTGGGTGAGCAGTTCTTC
NA	TRBV7-9	NA	TRBJ1-4	CASTLGMSPRKLFF	TGTGCCAGCACCCTAGGAATGAGTCCCCGGAAACTGTTTTTT
NA	TRBV12-3/TRBV12-4	NA	TRBJ2-7	CASSLVSGSEQYF	TGTGCCAGCAGTTTAGTATCAGGGAGCGAGCAGTACTTC
NA	TRBV6-5	NA	TRBJ2-2	CASSYLVGTGELFF	TGTGCCAGCAGTTACTTGGTTGGGACCGGGGAGCTGTTTTTT
many	TRBV12-3/TRBV12-4	NA	TRBJ2-2	CASSRSGTAPIGELFF	TGTGCCAGCAGTCGATCCGGGACGGCTCCGATCGGGGAGCTGTTTTTT
few	TRBV11-2	TRBD1	TRBJ2-1	CASSWRGDRARRRITTEQFF	TGTGCCAGCAGCTGGAGGGGGGACAGGGCGCGTCGTAGGATAACTACTGAGCAGTTCTTC
NA	TRBV7-2	TRBD2	TRBJ2-5	CASSLRGGPVETQYF	TGTGCCAGCAGCTTACGGGGGGGGCCTGTGGAGACCCAGTACTTC
few	TRBV20-1	TRBD1	TRBJ2-5	CSGSPTGQETQYF	TGCAGCGGGTCGCCGACAGGGCAAGAGACCCAGTACTTC
few	TRBV4-1	NA	TRBJ2-5	CASSAGALPLQETQYF	TGCGCCAGCAGCGCCGGGGCCCTACCGCTCCAAGAGACCCAGTACTTC
NA	TRBV7-9	TRBD1	TRBJ2-1	CASSLLGTGVEQFF	TGTGCCAGCAGCTTATTAGGGACAGGGGTCGAGCAGTTCTTC
many	TRBV20-1	NA	TRBJ2-4	CSARDPRLAKNIQYF	TGCAGTGCTAGAGATCCTCGGCTGGCCAAAAACATTCAGTACTTC
NA	TRBV7-2	TRBD1	TRBJ2-1	CASSFTRDRGNEQFF	TGTGCCAGCAGCTTTACCCGGGACAGGGGGAATGAGCAGTTCTTC
NA	TRBV12-3/TRBV12-4	NA	TRBJ2-5	CASSLDAQTQYF	TGTGCCAGCAGTTTAGACGCCCAGACCCAGTACTTC
many	TRBV4-2	NA	TRBJ1-1	CASSQDGDTEAFF	TGTGCCAGCAGCCAAGATGGCGACACTGAAGCTTTCTTT
few	TRBV4-1	NA	TRBJ2-1	CASSQDGTSFGYNEQFF	TGCGCCAGCAGCCAAGATGGAACTAGCTTTGGTTACAATGAGCAGTTCTTC
NA	TRBV15	NA	TRBJ2-7	CATSRDRLVSYEQYF	TGTGCCACCAGCAGAGATCGGCTAGTCTCCTACGAGCAGTACTTC
NA	TRBV5-5	TRBD2	TRBJ2-7	CASSKGLVAAYSAQYF	TGTGCCAGCAGCAAGGGACTAGTAGCGGCGTATAGTGCGCAGTACTTC
NA	TRBV12-3/TRBV12-4	NA	TRBJ2-3	CASRDRAVITDTQYF	TGTGCCAGCAGAGACCGCGCCGTTATCACAGATACGCAGTATTTT
NA	TRBV7-9	NA	TRBJ1-4	CASSSHYEKLFF	TGTGCCAGCAGCTCCCATTATGAAAAACTGTTTTTT
NA	TRBV15	NA	TRBJ2-3	CATSRDSRPFSTDTQYF	TGTGCCACCAGCAGGGACAGTAGACCTTTTAGCACAGATACGCAGTATTTT
many	TRBV27	TRBD2	TRBJ2-3	CASRLAATDTQYF	TGTGCCAGCAGGCTAGCGGCCACAGATACGCAGTATTTT
few	TRBV5-6	TRBD1	TRBJ2-5	CASSLVDRAPQETQYF	TGTGCCAGCAGCTTGGTGGACAGGGCCCCACAAGAGACCCAGTACTTC
NA	TRBV6-1	NA	TRBJ2-1	CASRRRLGASIEQFF	TGTGCCAGCAGGCGACGTCTGGGGGCCAGCATTGAGCAGTTCTTC
NA	TRBV10-3	NA	TRBJ1-2	CAISEPGGDYGYTF	TGTGCCATCAGTGAGCCCGGTGGGGACTATGGCTACACCTTC
NA	TRBV11-2	TRBD2	TRBJ2-1	CASSSAGVGIYNEQFF	TGTGCCAGCAGCTCGGCGGGGGTCGGGATTTACAATGAGCAGTTCTTC
NA	TRBV2	NA	TRBJ1-2	CASLRTRGWSGYTF	TGTGCCAGCCTCCGGACCCGGGGGTGGTCTGGCTACACCTTC
NA	TRBV12-3/TRBV12-4	TRBD1	TRBJ1-1	CAPRDRAEAFF	TGTGCCCCGCGAGACAGGGCTGAAGCTTTCTTT
NA	TRBV15	NA	TRBJ1-1	CATSRQSPGRTEAFF	TGTGCCACCAGCAGACAGAGTCCGGGGAGAACTGAAGCTTTCTTT